One T cell receptor beta chain is described in this entry. This entry comes from a study of radiation and T cells in renal cell carcinoma. The overall study: Nephrectomy followed 15 Gy stereotactic body radiation by 4 weeks.

Assay used: immunoSEQ multiplex PCR; TCRdb lists only in-frame clones, some missing. The table records about 26,000 clones, roughly 80% of them present only once. As to time point: blood 2 weeks post-SBRT. Treatment indicated: 15 Gy SBRT to primary tumor, nephrectomy 4 weeks later. Radiation-treated patients gave blood at baseline, week 2 and week 4. CDR3 length equals 16 residues. V trimming: 4 bases; J trimming: 8 bases; junction bases outside the gene matches: 8. Germline values: CDR1 SGDLS, CDR2 YYNGEE. This TCR was sampled from a man between 60 and 75 years old with renal cell carcinoma. Sequencing used blood, obtained from a patient whose treatment included radiotherapy and nephrectomy. V and J are TRBV9 and TRBJ2-1; 14 bases agree with TRBD2. The CDR3 loop is CASSLGTSGSFDEQFF. CDR3 in DNA: TGTGCCAGCAGCTTGGGGACTAGCGGGAGTTTTGATGAGCAGTTCTTC.